The T cell receptor (beta chain) under discussion was sequenced for a study of blood T cell repertoires in COVID-19. For the study at large: Italy, Spain and the United States were the sources of the convalescent and acute COVID-19 samples. T cells, B-cell-depleted T cells, or PBMCs supplied cDNA or gDNA.

In the authors' methods: Nucleated cell counts were estimated from reference gene primer amplification. This table comes from immunoSEQ multiplex PCR, and its TCRdb copy is limited to in-frame clones, with some not included. For V, J and clone size, that table is used; D and trimming come from the DNA. The table includes 200,000 to 250,000 clones, 88% detected once. Sequencing used peripheral blood. This TCR was sampled from a man between 18 and 29 years old with active or convalescent COVID-19.

In nucleotides, the CDR3 is TGCGCCAGCAGCTTGGAGCGACAGAAGGTCTACAATGAGCAGTTCTTC. It codes for CASSLERQKVYNEQFF. The J gene is TRBJ2-1, the V gene TRBV5-1, with D perhaps matching TRBD1 (5 bases). The CDR3 runs 16 residues. Germline values: CDR1 SGHRS, CDR2 YFSETQ. V was cut by 0 bases and J by 3 bases, with 13 bases left in between. Full variable domain (missing parts from reference TRBV5-1 and TRBJ2-1): KAGVTQTPRYLIKTRGQQVTLSCSPISGHRSVSWYQQTPGQGLQFLFEYFSETQRNKGNFPGRFSGRQFSNSRSEMNVSTLELGDSALYLCASSLERQKVYNEQFFGPGTRLTVL.